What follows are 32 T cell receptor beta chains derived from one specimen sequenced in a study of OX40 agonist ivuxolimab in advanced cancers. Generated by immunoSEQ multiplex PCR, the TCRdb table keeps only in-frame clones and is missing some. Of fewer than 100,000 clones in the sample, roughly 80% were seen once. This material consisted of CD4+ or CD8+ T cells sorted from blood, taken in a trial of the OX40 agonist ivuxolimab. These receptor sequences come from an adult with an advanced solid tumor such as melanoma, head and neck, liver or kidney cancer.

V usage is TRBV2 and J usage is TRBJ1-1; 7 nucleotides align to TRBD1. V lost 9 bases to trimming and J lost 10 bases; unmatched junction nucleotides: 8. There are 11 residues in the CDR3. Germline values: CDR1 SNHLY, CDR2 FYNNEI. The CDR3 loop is CASRTGEVAFF. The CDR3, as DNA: TGTGCCAGTAGGACAGGAGAGGTAGCTTTCTTT.

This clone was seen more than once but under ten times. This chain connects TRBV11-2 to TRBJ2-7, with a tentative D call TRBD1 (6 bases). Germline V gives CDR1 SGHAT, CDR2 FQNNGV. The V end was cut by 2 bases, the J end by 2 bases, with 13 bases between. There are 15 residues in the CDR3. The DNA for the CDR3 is TGTGCCAGCAGCTTAACATTCGGACAGCCCTACGAGCAGTACTTC. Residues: CASSLTFGQPYEQYF.

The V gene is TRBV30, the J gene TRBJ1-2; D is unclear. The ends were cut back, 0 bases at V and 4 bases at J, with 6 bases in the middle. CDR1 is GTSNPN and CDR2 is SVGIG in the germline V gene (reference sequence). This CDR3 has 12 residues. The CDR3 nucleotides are TGTGCCTGGAGTGTACACAGCTATGGCTACACCTTC. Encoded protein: CAWSVHSYGYTF.

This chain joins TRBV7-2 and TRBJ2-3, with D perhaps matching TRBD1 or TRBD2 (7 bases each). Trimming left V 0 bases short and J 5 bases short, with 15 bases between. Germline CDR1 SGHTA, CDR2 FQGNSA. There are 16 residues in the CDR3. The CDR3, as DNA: TGTGCCAGCAGCTTAGCCGTCCAGGGGGGGCAAGATACGCAGTATTTT. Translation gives CASSLAVQGGQDTQYF.

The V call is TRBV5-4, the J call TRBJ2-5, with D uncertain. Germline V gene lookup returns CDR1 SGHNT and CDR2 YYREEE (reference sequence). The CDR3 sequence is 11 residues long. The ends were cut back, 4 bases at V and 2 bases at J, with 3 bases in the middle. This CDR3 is CASSGQETQYF. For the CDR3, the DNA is TGTGCCAGCAGCGGTCAAGAGACCCAGTACTTC.

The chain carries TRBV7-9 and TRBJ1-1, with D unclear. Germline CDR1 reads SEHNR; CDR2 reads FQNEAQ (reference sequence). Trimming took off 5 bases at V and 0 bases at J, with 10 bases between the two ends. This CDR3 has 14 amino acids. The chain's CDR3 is CASSPGGVNTEAFF. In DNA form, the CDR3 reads TGTGCCAGCAGCCCCGGTGGGGTGAACACTGAAGCTTTCTTT.

The CDR3 bases are TGTGCCAGCAGCTTCGGGCGGCGCTCCTACGAGCAGTACTTC. Its protein product is CASSFGRRSYEQYF. This chain joins TRBV11-2 and TRBJ2-7, with D unclear. The CDR3 has 14 amino acids. Germline CDR1 SGHAT, CDR2 FQNNGV. V lost 3 bases and J 0 bases, leaving 9 bases between the germline ends.

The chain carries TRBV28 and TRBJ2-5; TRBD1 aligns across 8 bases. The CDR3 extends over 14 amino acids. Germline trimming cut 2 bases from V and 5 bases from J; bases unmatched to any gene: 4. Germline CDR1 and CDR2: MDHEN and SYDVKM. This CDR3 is CASSLQGAGETQYF. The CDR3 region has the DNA TGTGCCAGCAGTTTACAGGGGGCGGGGGAGACCCAGTACTTC.

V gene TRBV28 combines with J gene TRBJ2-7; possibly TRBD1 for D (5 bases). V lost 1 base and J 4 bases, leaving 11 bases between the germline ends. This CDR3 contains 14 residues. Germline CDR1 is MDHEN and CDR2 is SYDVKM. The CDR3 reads CASSLSQGPYEQYV. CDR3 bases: TGTGCCAGCAGTTTATCCCAGGGCCCTTACGAGCAGTACGTC.

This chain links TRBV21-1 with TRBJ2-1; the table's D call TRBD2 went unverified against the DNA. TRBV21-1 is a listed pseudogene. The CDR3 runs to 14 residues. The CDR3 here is CASSKALFFYEQFF. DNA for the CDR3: TGTGCCAGCAGCAAAGCGCTTTTTTTCTACGAGCAGTTCTTC.

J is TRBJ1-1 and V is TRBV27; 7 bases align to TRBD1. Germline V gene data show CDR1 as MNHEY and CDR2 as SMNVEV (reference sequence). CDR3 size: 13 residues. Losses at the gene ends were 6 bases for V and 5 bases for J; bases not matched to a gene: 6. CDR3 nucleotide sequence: TGTGCCAGCAGGTCGACAGGGCTAACTGAAGCTTTCTTT. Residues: CASRSTGLTEAFF.

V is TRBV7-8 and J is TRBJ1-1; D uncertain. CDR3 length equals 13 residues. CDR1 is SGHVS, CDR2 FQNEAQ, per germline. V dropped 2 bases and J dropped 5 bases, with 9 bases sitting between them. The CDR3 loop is CASSLREGTEAFF. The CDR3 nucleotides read TGTGCCAGCAGCTTAAGGGAAGGGACTGAAGCTTTCTTT.

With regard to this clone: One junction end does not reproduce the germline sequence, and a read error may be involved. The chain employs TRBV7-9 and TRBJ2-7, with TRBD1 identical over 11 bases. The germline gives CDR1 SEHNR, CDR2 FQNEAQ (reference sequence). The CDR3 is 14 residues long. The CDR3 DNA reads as TGTGCCAGCAGCCGGACAGGGGGCTCCCACGAGCAGTACTTC. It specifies CASSRTGGSHEQYF.

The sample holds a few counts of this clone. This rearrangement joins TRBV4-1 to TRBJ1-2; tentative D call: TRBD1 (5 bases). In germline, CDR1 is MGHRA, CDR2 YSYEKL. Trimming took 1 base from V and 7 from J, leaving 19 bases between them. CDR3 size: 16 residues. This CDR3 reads CASSQAPSWGGGGYTF. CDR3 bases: TGCGCCAGCAGCCAAGCCCCTTCGTGGGGGGGAGGTGGCTACACCTTC.

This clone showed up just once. CDR3 amino acids: CASSLEGSGNTIYF. The CDR3 DNA reads TGTGCCAGCAGCTTAGAGGGGTCTGGAAACACCATATATTTT. V gene TRBV11-2 combines with J gene TRBJ1-3; D gene uncertain. Per germline, CDR1 SGHAT and CDR2 FQNNGV. The CDR3 length is 14 residues. Trimming left V 0 bases short and J 1 base short, with 4 bases between.

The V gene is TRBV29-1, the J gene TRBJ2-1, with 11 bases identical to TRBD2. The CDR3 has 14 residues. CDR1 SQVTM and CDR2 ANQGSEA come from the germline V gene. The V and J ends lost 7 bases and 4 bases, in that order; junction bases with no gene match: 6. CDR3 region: CSAKTSGIYNEQFF. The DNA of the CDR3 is TGCAGCGCCAAGACTAGCGGGATTTACAATGAGCAGTTCTTC.

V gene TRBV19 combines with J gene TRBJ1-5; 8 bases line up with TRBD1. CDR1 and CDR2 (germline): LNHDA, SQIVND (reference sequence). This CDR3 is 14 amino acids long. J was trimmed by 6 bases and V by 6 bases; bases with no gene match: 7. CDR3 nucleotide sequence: TGTGCCAGTAGCAGCAGGGGGCTGGTTCAGCCCCAGCATTTT. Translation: CASSSRGLVQPQHF.

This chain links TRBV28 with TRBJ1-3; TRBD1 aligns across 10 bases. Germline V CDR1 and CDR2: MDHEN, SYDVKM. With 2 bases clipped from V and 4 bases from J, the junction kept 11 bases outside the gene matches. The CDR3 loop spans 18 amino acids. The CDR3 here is CASSLLDRGRFEGNTIYF. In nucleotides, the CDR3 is TGTGCCAGCAGTTTACTCGACAGGGGGCGCTTCGAAGGAAACACCATATATTTT.

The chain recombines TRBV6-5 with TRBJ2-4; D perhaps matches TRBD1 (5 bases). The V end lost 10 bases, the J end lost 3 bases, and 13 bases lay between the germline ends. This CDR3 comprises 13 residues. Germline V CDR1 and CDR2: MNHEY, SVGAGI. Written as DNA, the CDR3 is TGTGCCACCTCCCCGACAGACAAAAACATTCAGTACTTC. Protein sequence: CATSPTDKNIQYF.

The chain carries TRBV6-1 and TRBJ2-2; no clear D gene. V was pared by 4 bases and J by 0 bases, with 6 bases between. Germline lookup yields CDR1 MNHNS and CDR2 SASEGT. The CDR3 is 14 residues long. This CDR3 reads CASSVFANTGELFF. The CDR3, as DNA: TGTGCCAGCAGTGTCTTCGCGAACACCGGGGAGCTGTTTTTT.

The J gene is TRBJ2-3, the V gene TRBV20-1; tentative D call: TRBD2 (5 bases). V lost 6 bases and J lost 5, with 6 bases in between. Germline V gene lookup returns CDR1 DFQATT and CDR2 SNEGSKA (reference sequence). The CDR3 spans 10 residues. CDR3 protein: CSAGKDTQYF. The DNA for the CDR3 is TGCAGTGCCGGGAAAGATACGCAGTATTTT.

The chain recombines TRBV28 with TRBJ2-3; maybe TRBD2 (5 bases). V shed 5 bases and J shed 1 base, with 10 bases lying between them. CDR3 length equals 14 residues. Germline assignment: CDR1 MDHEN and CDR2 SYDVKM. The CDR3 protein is CASSRELRTDTQYF. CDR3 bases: TGTGCCAGCAGTCGGGAACTCCGCACAGATACGCAGTATTTT.

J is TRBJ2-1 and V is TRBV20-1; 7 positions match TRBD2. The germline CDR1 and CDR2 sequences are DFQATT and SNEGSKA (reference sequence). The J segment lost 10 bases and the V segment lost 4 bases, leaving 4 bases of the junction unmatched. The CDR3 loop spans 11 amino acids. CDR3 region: CSAMGTKEQFF. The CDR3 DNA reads TGCAGTGCTATGGGGACTAAAGAGCAGTTCTTC.

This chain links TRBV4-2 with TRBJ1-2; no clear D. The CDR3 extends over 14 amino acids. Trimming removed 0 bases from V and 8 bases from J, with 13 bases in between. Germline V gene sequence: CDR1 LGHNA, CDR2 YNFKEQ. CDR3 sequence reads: CASSQDLGGGGYTF. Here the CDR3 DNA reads TGTGCCAGCAGCCAAGATCTTGGAGGTGGAGGCTACACCTTC.

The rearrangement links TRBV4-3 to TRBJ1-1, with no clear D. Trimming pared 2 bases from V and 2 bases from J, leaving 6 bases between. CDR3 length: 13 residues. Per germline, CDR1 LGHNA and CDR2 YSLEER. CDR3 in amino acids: CASSQSGNTEAFF. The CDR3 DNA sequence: TGCGCCAGCAGCCAATCGGGTAACACTGAAGCTTTCTTT.

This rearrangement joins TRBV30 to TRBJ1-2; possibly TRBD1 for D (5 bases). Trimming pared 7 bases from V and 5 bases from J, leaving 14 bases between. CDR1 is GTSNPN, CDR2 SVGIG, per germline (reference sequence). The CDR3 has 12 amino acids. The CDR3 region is CASNQGIYGYTF. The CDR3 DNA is TGTGCCTCAAATCAGGGAATATATGGCTACACCTTC.

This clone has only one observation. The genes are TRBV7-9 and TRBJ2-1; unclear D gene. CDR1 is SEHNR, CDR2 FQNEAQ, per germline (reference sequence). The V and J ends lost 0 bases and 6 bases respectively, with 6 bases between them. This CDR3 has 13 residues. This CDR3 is CASSLAASNEQFF. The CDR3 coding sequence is TGTGCCAGCAGCTTAGCGGCTAGCAATGAGCAGTTCTTC.

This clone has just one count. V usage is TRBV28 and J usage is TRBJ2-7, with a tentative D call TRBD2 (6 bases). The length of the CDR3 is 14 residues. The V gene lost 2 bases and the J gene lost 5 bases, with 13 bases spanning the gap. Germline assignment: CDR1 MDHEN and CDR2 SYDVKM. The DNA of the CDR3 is TGTGCCAGCAGTTTAGGAGGGTCCCTCCACGAGCAGTACTTC. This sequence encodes CASSLGGSLHEQYF. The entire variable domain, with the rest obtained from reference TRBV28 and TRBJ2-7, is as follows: DVKVTQSSRYLVKRTGEKVFLECVQDMDHENMFWYRQDPGLGLRLIYFSYDVKMKEKGDIPEGYSVSREKKERFSLILESASTNQTSMYLCASSLGGSLHEQYFGPGTRLTVT.

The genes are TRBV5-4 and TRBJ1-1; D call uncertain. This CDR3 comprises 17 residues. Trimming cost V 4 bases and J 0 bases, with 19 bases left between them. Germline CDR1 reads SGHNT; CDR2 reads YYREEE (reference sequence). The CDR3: CASSRGARGDMNTEAFF. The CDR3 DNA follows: TGTGCCAGCAGCCGAGGTGCGCGGGGAGACATGAACACTGAAGCTTTCTTT.

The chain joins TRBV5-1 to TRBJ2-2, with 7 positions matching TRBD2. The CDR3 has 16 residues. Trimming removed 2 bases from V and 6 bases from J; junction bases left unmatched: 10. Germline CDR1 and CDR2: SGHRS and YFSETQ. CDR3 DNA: TGCGCCAGCAGCTTATCCGGGACTACTCGGTCCGGGGAGCTGTTTTTT. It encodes CASSLSGTTRSGELFF. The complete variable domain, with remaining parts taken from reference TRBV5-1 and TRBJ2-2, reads KAGVTQTPRYLIKTRGQQVTLSCSPISGHRSVSWYQQTPGQGLQFLFEYFSETQRNKGNFPGRFSGRQFSNSRSEMNVSTLELGDSALYLCASSLSGTTRSGELFFGEGSRLTVL.

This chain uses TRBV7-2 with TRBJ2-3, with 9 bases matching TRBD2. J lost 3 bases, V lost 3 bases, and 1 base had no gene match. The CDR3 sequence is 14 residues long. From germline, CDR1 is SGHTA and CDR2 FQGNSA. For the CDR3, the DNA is TGTGCCAGCAGCTTTGCGGGAGGGACAGATACGCAGTATTTT. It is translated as CASSFAGGTDTQYF.

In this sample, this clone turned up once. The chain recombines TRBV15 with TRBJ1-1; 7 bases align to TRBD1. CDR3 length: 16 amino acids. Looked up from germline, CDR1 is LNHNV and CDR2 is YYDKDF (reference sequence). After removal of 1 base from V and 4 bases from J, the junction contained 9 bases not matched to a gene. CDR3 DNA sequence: TGTGCCACCAGCAGAGCAAGGGGTAACAGGGGCACTGAAGCTTTCTTT. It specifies CATSRARGNRGTEAFF.